The entry below describes one TCR beta chain. Antigen: not known. The protocol was immunoSEQ multiplex PCR, while the TCRdb copy is restricted to in-frame clones and leaves out a portion. The table shows 130,000 or so clones, with about 89% occurring only once. The CDR3 length is 16 residues. V was trimmed by 7 bases and J by 0 bases, leaving 13 bases between them. Germline values: CDR1 LNHDA, CDR2 SQIVND (reference sequence). The data were taken from a study of T cell responses to AZD1222 COVID-19 vaccine. Study conclusions and caveats: The sample set comprised mostly white British donors with more females, and clonal diversity was possibly underestimated.

The receptor comes from an adult in good health. The V call is TRBV19, the J call TRBJ2-6; tentative D call: TRBD1 (6 bases). The sequencing here drew on peripheral blood, taken on day 0 of AZD1222 vaccination. CDR3 sequence: CASNPTGRSGANVLTF. As DNA, the CDR3 is TGTGCCAGTAACCCGACAGGACGCTCTGGGGCCAACGTCCTGACTTTC.